A selection of T cell receptor beta chains follows, all from one sample in a study of blood T cell repertoires in COVID-19. Libraries were prepared by immunoSEQ multiplex PCR; TCRdb keeps only in-frame clonotypes and omits some of them. In the table there are about 230,000 clones, 83% of which are singletons. The sample comprised peripheral blood. Every receptor here comes from a woman aged 70-85 years with active or convalescent COVID-19. The CDR3 runs from the conserved cysteine through the conserved F or W. The D gene is left open where the match is weak. Not all rows give a size; the values are once, few, many and, for expanded clones, a class.

V: TRBV5-1; J: TRBJ1-1; D: -; size: -; CDR3: CASSWAVGGTNTEAFF; DNA: TGCGCCAGCAGCTGGGCCGTCGGGGGTACGAACACTGAAGCTTTCTTT
V: TRBV25-1; J: TRBJ2-1; D: TRBD2; size: -; CDR3: CASSESGRTHEQFF; DNA: TGTGCCAGCAGTGAAAGCGGGAGGACTCACGAGCAGTTCTTC
V: TRBV9; J: TRBJ1-3; D: -; size: few; CDR3: CASSDGLQGSSGNTIYF; DNA: TGTGCCAGCAGCGATGGTTTACAGGGAAGCTCTGGAAACACCATATATTTT
V: TRBV6-5; J: TRBJ2-7; D: TRBD1; size: -; CDR3: CASTLRTGSYEQYF; DNA: TGTGCCAGCACCTTACGGACAGGGTCCTACGAGCAGTACTTC
V: TRBV2; J: TRBJ1-1; D: TRBD1; size: -; CDR3: CASRGTGEFTEAFF; DNA: TGTGCCAGCAGGGGTACAGGGGAATTCACTGAAGCTTTCTTT
V: TRBV15; J: TRBJ2-1; D: -; size: -; CDR3: CATSRGPAGLTYNEQFF; DNA: TGTGCCACCAGCAGAGGCCCGGCGGGCCTAACCTACAATGAGCAGTTCTTC
V: TRBV7-6; J: TRBJ2-3; D: -; size: -; CDR3: CASSSRDTDTQYF; DNA: TGTGCCAGCAGTTCGCGGGACACAGATACGCAGTATTTT
V: TRBV25-1; J: TRBJ2-5; D: -; size: once; CDR3: CASSDLAELQETQYF; DNA: TGTGCCAGCAGTGATCTGGCAGAATTACAAGAGACCCAGTACTTC
V: TRBV6-5; J: TRBJ1-4; D: -; size: few; CDR3: CASSTREGELFF; DNA: TGTGCCAGCAGTACCAGGGAGGGCGAACTGTTTTTT
V: TRBV2; J: TRBJ1-5; D: TRBD1; size: -; CDR3: CASSVWGQISAQHF; DNA: TGTGCCAGCAGTGTGTGGGGACAGATATCAGCCCAGCATTTT
V: TRBV3-1/TRBV3-2; J: TRBJ2-3; D: TRBD2; size: -; CDR3: CASSQVGAGGPGTDTQYF; DNA: TGTGCCAGCAGCCAAGTAGGAGCGGGAGGGCCAGGCACAGATACGCAGTATTTT
V: TRBV7-6; J: TRBJ2-3; D: TRBD2; size: -; CDR3: CASSPRTSGTDTQYF; DNA: TGTGCCAGCAGCCCAAGGACTAGCGGCACAGATACGCAGTATTTT
V: TRBV18; J: TRBJ2-2; D: -; size: -; CDR3: CASSPRTGLQGGTGELFF; DNA: TGTGCCAGCTCACCACGGACAGGACTACAAGGTGGAACCGGGGAGCTGTTTTTT
V: TRBV25-1; J: TRBJ1-5; D: -; size: -; CDR3: CASSGYSLSNQPQHF; DNA: TGTGCCAGCAGTGGATACAGTCTGAGCAATCAGCCCCAGCATTTT
V: TRBV5-1; J: TRBJ2-2; D: TRBD2; size: many; CDR3: CASSTGTSGVYTGELFF; DNA: TGCGCCAGCAGCACGGGGACTAGCGGGGTATACACCGGGGAGCTGTTTTTT
V: TRBV30; J: TRBJ2-3; D: -; size: -; CDR3: CAWRSGETQYF; DNA: TGTGCCTGGCGGTCGGGAGAGACGCAGTATTTT
V: TRBV3-1/TRBV3-2; J: TRBJ2-3; D: TRBD2; size: -; CDR3: CASSQELRGSTDTQYF; DNA: TGTGCCAGCAGCCAAGAGTTGCGGGGGAGCACAGATACGCAGTATTTT
V: TRBV24-1; J: TRBJ2-1; D: TRBD1; size: -; CDR3: CATNGHRGASYNEQFF; DNA: TGTGCCACCAACGGCCACAGGGGCGCCTCCTACAATGAGCAGTTCTTC
V: TRBV28; J: TRBJ1-5; D: TRBD1; size: -; CDR3: CASSDGQGIFNQPQHF; DNA: TGTGCCAGCAGCGACGGACAGGGGATTTTCAATCAGCCCCAGCATTTT
V: TRBV28; J: TRBJ1-6; D: -; size: -; CDR3: CATQDSMKSPLHF; DNA: TGTGCCACGCAGGACAGTATGAAATCACCCCTCCACTTT
V: TRBV4-2; J: TRBJ1-5; D: TRBD1; size: -; CDR3: CASSLPGQGSYSNQPQHF; DNA: TGTGCCAGCAGCCTACCGGGACAGGGTTCTTATAGCAATCAGCCCCAGCATTTT
V: TRBV5-1; J: TRBJ2-5; D: TRBD1; size: -; CDR3: CASSFYRGQETQYF; DNA: TGCGCCAGCAGCTTTTACAGGGGCCAAGAGACCCAGTACTTC
V: TRBV11-3; J: TRBJ2-5; D: -; size: -; CDR3: CASSPGGSGGAGTQYF; DNA: TGTGCCAGCAGTCCGGGTGGTAGCGGAGGGGCTGGGACCCAGTACTTC
V: TRBV5-1; J: TRBJ1-2; D: -; size: -; CDR3: CASSLALRSYGYTF; DNA: TGCGCCAGCAGCTTGGCTCTGAGGTCCTATGGCTACACCTTC
V: TRBV6-5; J: TRBJ1-4; D: TRBD1; size: few; CDR3: CASRWTGKGEKLFF; DNA: TGTGCCAGCAGGTGGACAGGGAAAGGCGAAAAACTGTTTTTT